A single TCR beta chain is shown here with its context. What it binds is unknown. This sample was included in a study of cytomegalovirus exposure and HLA in healthy donors. This PCR relied on a set of 60 Vbeta primers and 13 Jbeta primers. Clones were sequenced by immunoSEQ multiplex PCR, and TCRdb holds only the in-frame ones, with some missing. The table records around 180,000 clones, around 80% of them present only once. Study-level points and caveats: In a later analysis, the majority of CMV-associated beta chains seemingly showed HLA restriction. Previous analysis showed most TCR beta V segments were productive about 90% or about 30% of the time. For cytomegalovirus status, the classifier reportedly gave diagnoses with high specificity and sensitivity. Donor immune exposure was known only as CMV serostatus.

CDR1 and CDR2 (germline): SGHRS, YFSETQ. The V end was cut by 4 bases, the J end by 6 bases, with 19 bases between. The length of the CDR3 is 15 residues. The sequencing input was PBMCs. The source of this sequence is a girl under 10 years old in good health and CMV-seropositive. This chain joins TRBV5-1 and TRBJ1-2; possibly TRBD1 for D (5 bases). CDR3: CASSPGRGPSDGYTF. For the CDR3, the DNA is TGCGCCAGCAGCCCTGGGAGGGGTCCTTCGGATGGCTACACCTTC.